This T cell receptor beta chain was recovered during a study of shared clonotypes between healthy human individuals (dated by TCRdb to 2018 to 2020). Concerning the study at large: A few men and a couple of women, aged 18 to 49 years, made up the cohort. Between about 0.9 and 10 billion PBMCs per donor were obtained by leukapheresis. For each donor, CD4 naive and CD4 memory were each run on three plates, CD8 naive on two plates, and CD8 memory on one plate. To estimate repertoire size and how much clonotype sharing occurs between individuals, the study deeply sequenced the blood TCR repertoires of roughly 5 healthy adults. Libraries were prepared and TCR repertoires were sequenced by different laboratories using diverse techniques, in order to increase sequencing depth and limit assay-specific biases. Paper-wide results and their limitations: Only blood was sampled, and tissue TCR repertoires likely differ from those in blood. Clonotypes shared by all four sorted-subset donors showed higher generation probabilities than non-shared clonotypes. When a handful of donors were compared, the shared fraction of clonotypes was about 5.5% for naive CD4, approximately 3.5% for naive CD8, roughly 2.5% for memory CD4, and 0.4% for memory CD8. Because the study included a small number of donors, the genetic and exposure-history diversity represented was limited. Incomplete sequencing was indicated by rarefaction of sorted-subset datasets, despite the large sequencing depth. Pairwise subsampling indicated that sequencing depth was expected to affect the degree of clonotype sharing among donors. Naive subsets generally had larger estimated clonotype richness than memory subsets did.

Using the deep immunoSEQ assay, multiplex PCR amplified TCR CDR3 regions from genomic DNA. Genomic DNA extracted from each cell subset was distributed evenly over all wells of several immunoSEQ 96-well plates, and each plate served as one replicate. For sorted subsets, approximately 200 ng of genomic DNA, equivalent to roughly 30,000 T cell genomes, went into each replicate PCR. Purified libraries were measured with a Qubit 3.0 fluorometer, size-checked on a Bioanalyzer 2100, and measured again with the KAPA Library Quantification kit. Each immunoSEQ 96-well plate was sequenced on its own single-read 150-cycle Illumina NextSeq 550 flow cell. In the authors' own workflow: The immunoSEQ output contained only junctional sequences without quality scores, so filtering could not match that applied to full-length reads. Sequences were annotated with PyIR, a Python wrapper for IgBLAST v1.9, using IMGT germline references to assign V/J genes and CDR3. Reads with weak V/J assignments (E-value above 1e-6), missing CDR3, stop codons, out-of-frame junctions, or ambiguous translated residues were removed. V3J clonotypes were defined as sequences sharing an identical inferred V gene, J gene, and CDR3 amino acid sequence. Percentage overlap between repertoires was calculated by dividing the number of shared unique clonotypes by the size of the smaller repertoire. RTK rarefaction, the Chao1 estimator, and Recon v2.1 estimates of unobserved clonotypes were used to assess repertoire richness. OLGA was used to compute generation probabilities for all TCRbeta clonotypes that the gDNA method yielded from a handful of donors. Not all clones reach the TCRdb copy of this immuneACCESS table, which keeps in-frame sequences only. Checked studies attribute under half of the gap to unresolved V genes and leave the rest unexplained. The DNA was the basis for D and trimming; V, J and clone size are from that table. The sample table lists about 1 million clones, roughly 80% of them with a count of one. The top ten clones comprise approximately 1.5% of the sample.

Notes on this clone: Its target antigen remains unknown. Per-nucleotide qualities are absent, and no much larger clonotype sits a single base away.

V is clipped by 6 bases and J by 9 bases, and the sequence between their germline boundaries is 15 bases long. According to the germline V gene, CDR1 reads LGHNA and CDR2 reads YSLEER. Counted from cysteine to phenylalanine, this CDR3 has 13 amino acids. Solely the CDR3 DNA is kept, with 39 bases framed from the first base. The donors were healthy, HIV-negative adults with no recently reported acute infections or vaccinations. Only Caucasian adults living in Nashville, Tennessee, USA were represented among the donors. CD4+ T cells were enriched through magnetic negative selection, after which naive cells were positively selected on CD45RA and the remaining negative fraction served as the memory subset. Blood was obtained by leukapheresis, after which PBMCs were separated by Ficoll-Histopaque density gradient centrifugation and cryopreserved in liquid nitrogen vapor phase. Purity and quantity of every magnetically sorted T cell population were checked by analytical flow cytometry. Each sorted fraction had its genomic DNA isolated and then quantified by UV absorbance on a Nanodrop 2000c.

The specimen was memory CD4+ T cells sorted from blood. The sample's cell subset or site label is to be understood as: CD45RA-negative fraction. This receptor was taken from a man between 18 and 35 years old in good health. Recombination linked TRBV4-3 to TRBJ1-5, with no confidently assigned D gene. The DNA sequence is as follows: TGCGCCAGCAGTGGCGTAGAAGGTGGGCCCCAGCATTTT. Translation gives CASSGVEGGPQHF.